One and the same sample provided the 12 T cell receptor beta chains below, sequenced in a study of graft-versus-host responses after intestinal transplantation. From the graft tissue, intraepithelial and lamina propria lymphocytes were released through processing. Assay: immunoSEQ multiplex PCR; the TCRdb copy retains only in-frame clones and omits some. The sample contains approximately 15,000 clones, around two thirds of which appear only once. This specimen consisted of ileum tissue, obtained less than 700 days after intestinal transplantation. Receptors originate from a human patient who received an intestinal transplant, so some T cells may come from the graft donor.

The chain combines TRBV19 with TRBJ1-2, with 7 positions matching TRBD1. V was clipped by 4 bases and J by 1 base; unmatched bases: 6. Per germline, CDR1 LNHDA and CDR2 SQIVND (reference sequence). The CDR3 runs to 15 residues. CDR3 bases: TGTGCCAGTAGTACCGGACAGGCTCTTAACTATGGCTACACCTTC. Translated, it gives CASSTGQALNYGYTF.

The J gene is TRBJ1-2, the V gene TRBV1; no DNA check was done on the table's D call, TRBD1. TRBV1 is described as a pseudogene. The CDR3 is made up of 15 amino acids. The CDR3: CTSRMGASVNYGYTF. The CDR3 nucleotides are TGCACCAGCAGGATGGGGGCCTCCGTAAACTATGGCTACACCTTC.

The V gene is TRBV6-1, the J gene TRBJ2-2, with TRBD1 as a possible D gene (6 bases). From germline, CDR1 is MNHNS and CDR2 SASEGT. The V end was cut by 1 base, the J end by 1 base, with 10 bases between. This CDR3 spans 16 amino acids. CDR3 amino acids: CASSEGGDKNTGELFF. The CDR3 coding sequence is TGTGCCAGCAGTGAAGGTGGGGACAAGAACACCGGGGAGCTGTTTTTT.

This rearrangement joins TRBV11-3 to TRBJ2-1; D might be TRBD2 (6 bases). The CDR3 has 17 residues. V lost 4 bases to trimming and J lost 4 bases, with 20 bases between them. The germline gives CDR1 SGHNT, CDR2 YENEEA. CDR3 sequence: CASSSSGVRGIYNEQFF. The CDR3 DNA sequence: TGTGCCAGCAGCTCCTCGGGGGTTCGTGGTATATACAATGAGCAGTTCTTC.

This clone was recorded only once. The chain uses TRBV25-1 and TRBJ2-4; D gene ambiguous. The CDR3 has 16 amino acids. Trimming removed 1 base at V and 1 base at J, with 11 bases between. Germline CDR1 and CDR2: MGHDK and SYGVNS. The CDR3 region has the DNA TGTGCCAGCAGTGAATTCCGATTCGGGGCCAAAAACATTCAGTACTTC. This encodes CASSEFRFGAKNIQYF.

The CDR3: CASTGTGTQPQHF. CDR3 DNA sequence: TGTGCCAGCACTGGGACAGGGACTCAGCCCCAGCATTTT. The chain recombines TRBV2 with TRBJ1-5, with 9 positions matching TRBD1. Germline assignment: CDR1 SNHLY and CDR2 FYNNEI. Unmatched junction bases numbered 4, after V lost 7 bases and J lost 6 bases. The CDR3 is made up of 13 amino acids.

This clone was detected only a few times. The rearrangement uses TRBV11-3 and TRBJ2-5, with D unresolved. V was clipped by 1 base and J by 4 bases, with 7 bases between them. The CDR3 covers 13 residues. CDR1 and CDR2 from the germline V gene are SGHNT and YENEEA. For the CDR3, the DNA is TGTGCCAGCAGCTTAGTGAGTGGAGAGACCCAGTACTTC. This codes for CASSLVSGETQYF.

The rearrangement uses TRBV29-1 and TRBJ2-2; 13 bases match TRBD2. Germline V gene lookup returns CDR1 SQVTM and CDR2 ANQGSEA. The CDR3 is 16 amino acids. Trimming cost V 7 bases and J 3 bases; bases outside gene matches: 8. The CDR3: CSAKTSGGLYTGELFF. The CDR3 DNA follows: TGCAGCGCAAAGACTAGCGGGGGGCTATACACCGGGGAGCTGTTTTTT.

The chain combines TRBV27 with TRBJ2-3; TRBD1 matches at 10 bases. The germline gives CDR1 MNHEY, CDR2 SMNVEV (reference sequence). After removal of 0 bases from V and 4 bases from J, the junction contained 4 bases not matched to a gene. The length of the CDR3 is 16 residues. The CDR3 DNA is TGTGCCAGCAGTTTATCCCCGACAGGGGGCCCAGATACGCAGTATTTT. The encoded protein is CASSLSPTGGPDTQYF.

CDR3 sequence reads: CASSFRSSTDTQYF. In nucleotides, the CDR3 is TGTGCCAGCAGTTTCAGGTCTAGCACAGATACGCAGTATTTT. The chain links TRBV27 to TRBJ2-3; D is ambiguous. Germline values: CDR1 MNHEY, CDR2 SMNVEV (reference sequence). The germline V and J ends were trimmed by 3 bases and 0 bases, with 7 bases remaining between them. There are 14 residues in the CDR3.

This sequence joins TRBV30 and TRBJ1-6; D remains unclear. V shed 0 bases and J shed 10 bases, with 10 bases lying between them. CDR3 length equals 13 residues. CDR1 and CDR2 (germline): GTSNPN, SVGIG (reference sequence). Here the CDR3 DNA reads TGTGCCTGGAGTGTCGGGATCGACTCACCCCTCCACTTT. Its translation is CAWSVGIDSPLHF.

J is TRBJ2-5 and V is TRBV5-6; a weak D match, TRBD2 (5 bases). In germline, CDR1 is SGHDT, CDR2 YYEEEE. Trimming took 1 base from V and 2 from J, leaving 12 bases between them. The CDR3 consists of 15 residues. The CDR3 here is CASSLIGRGQETQYF. The CDR3 nucleotides are TGTGCCAGCAGCTTGATAGGTCGAGGGCAAGAGACCCAGTACTTC.